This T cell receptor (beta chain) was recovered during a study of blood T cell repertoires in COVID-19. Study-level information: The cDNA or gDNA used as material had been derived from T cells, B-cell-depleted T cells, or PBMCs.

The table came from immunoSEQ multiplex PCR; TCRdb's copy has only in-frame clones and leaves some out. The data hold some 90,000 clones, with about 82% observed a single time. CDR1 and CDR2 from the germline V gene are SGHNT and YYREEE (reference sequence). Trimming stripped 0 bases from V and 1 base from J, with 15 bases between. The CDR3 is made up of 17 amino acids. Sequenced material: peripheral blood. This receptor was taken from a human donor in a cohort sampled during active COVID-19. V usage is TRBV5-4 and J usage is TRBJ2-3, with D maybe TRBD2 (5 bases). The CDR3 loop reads CASSLAGSRPGTDTQYF. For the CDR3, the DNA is TGTGCCAGCAGCTTGGCGGGGTCGCGGCCGGGCACAGATACGCAGTATTTT.